This entry features one T cell receptor beta chain sequence. The record originates from a study of blood T cell repertoires in COVID-19. Study in general: Both acute and convalescent COVID-19 samples were obtained from the United States, Italy and Spain.

As handled by the study authors: How many nucleated cells were present was estimated from reference gene primer amplification. Data came from immunoSEQ multiplex PCR; TCRdb stores just in-frame clones and leaves some out. That table furnishes V, J and clone size, whereas the DNA furnished D and trimming. The sample has more than 150,000 clones, 80% to 90% seen once. The CDR3 is made up of 16 amino acids. J lost 3 bases, V lost 6 bases, and 10 bases had no gene match. In germline, CDR1 is SNHLY, CDR2 FYNNEI. The sample comprised peripheral blood. The rearrangement links TRBV2 to TRBJ2-7; 11 bases map to TRBD2. The receptor comes from a man aged 30-40 years with active or convalescent COVID-19. CDR3 nucleotide sequence: TGTGCCAGCAGGGGAATGGGACTAGCGGTGCGCTACGAGCAGTACTTC. Protein product: CASRGMGLAVRYEQYF. The entire variable domain, with the rest obtained from reference TRBV2 and TRBJ2-7, is as follows: EPEVTQTPSHQVTQMGQEVILRCVPISNHLYFYWYRQILGQKVEFLVSFYNNEISEKSEIFDDQFSVERPDGSNFTLKIRSTKLEDSAMYFCASRGMGLAVRYEQYFGPGTRLTVT.